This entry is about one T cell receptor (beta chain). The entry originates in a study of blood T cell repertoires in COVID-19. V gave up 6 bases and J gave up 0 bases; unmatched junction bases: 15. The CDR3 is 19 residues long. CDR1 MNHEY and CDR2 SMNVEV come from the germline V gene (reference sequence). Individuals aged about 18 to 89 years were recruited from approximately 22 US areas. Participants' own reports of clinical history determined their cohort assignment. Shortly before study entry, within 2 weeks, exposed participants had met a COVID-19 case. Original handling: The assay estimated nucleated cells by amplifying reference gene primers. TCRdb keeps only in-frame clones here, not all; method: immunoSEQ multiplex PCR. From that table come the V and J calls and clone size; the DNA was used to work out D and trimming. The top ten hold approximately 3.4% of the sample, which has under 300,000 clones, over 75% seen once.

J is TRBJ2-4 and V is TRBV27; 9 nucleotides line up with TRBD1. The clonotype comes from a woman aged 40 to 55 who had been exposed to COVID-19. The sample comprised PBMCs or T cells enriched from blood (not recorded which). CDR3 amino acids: CASSSLPGQGDPAKNIQYF. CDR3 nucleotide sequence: TGTGCCAGCAGCTCTCTGCCGGGACAGGGTGATCCAGCCAAAAACATTCAGTACTTC.